A single sample gave rise to the 5 T cell receptor beta chains below, sequenced in a study of OX40 agonist ivuxolimab in advanced cancers. Generated by immunoSEQ multiplex PCR, the TCRdb table keeps only in-frame clones and is missing some. Of some 95,000 clones in the sample, 70% to 90% were seen once. The sample was CD4+ or CD8+ T cells sorted from blood, taken in a trial of the OX40 agonist ivuxolimab. These receptors were obtained from an adult with an advanced solid tumor such as melanoma, head and neck, liver or kidney cancer.

The chain combines TRBV28 with TRBJ1-2, with a weak D call TRBD1 (5 bases). The germline V and J ends were trimmed by 11 bases and 5 bases, with 21 bases remaining between them. Germline loops: CDR1 MDHEN, CDR2 SYDVKM. This CDR3 is built from 14 residues. DNA of the CDR3: TGTGCCGCCCGGGGCCCAAATATCGAATATGGCTACACCTTC. Translating it yields CAARGPNIEYGYTF.

This sequence joins TRBV10-3 and TRBJ2-1; 7 bases map to TRBD1. V dropped 6 bases and J dropped 12; count of bases not matched to a gene: 11. Germline V CDR1 and CDR2: ENHRY, SYGVKD. This CDR3 contains 13 residues. Here the CDR3 reads CAIRPGQPGGQFF. The CDR3 nucleotides are TGTGCCATCAGGCCGGGACAGCCAGGCGGGCAGTTCTTC.

The chain links TRBV7-9 to TRBJ1-2; D is unclear. Germline CDR1 reads SEHNR; CDR2 reads FQNEAQ (reference sequence). The V end lost 5 bases, the J end lost 2 bases, and 15 bases lay between the germline ends. The CDR3 covers 15 residues. CDR3 in amino acids: CASSPHMDGNYGYTF. The CDR3, as DNA: TGTGCCAGCAGCCCCCACATGGACGGGAACTATGGCTACACCTTC.

J is TRBJ2-3 and V is TRBV4-3; D call uncertain. Trimming removed 4 bases from V and 4 bases from J, with 9 bases in between. Germline values: CDR1 LGHNA, CDR2 YSLEER. The CDR3 spans 13 residues. DNA for the CDR3: TGCGCCAGCAGCCGACGGGCCTCAGATACGCAGTATTTT. Translation: CASSRRASDTQYF.

This chain connects TRBV7-9 to TRBJ2-3, with 12 bases matching TRBD2. The V gene end was trimmed by 3 bases and the J gene end by 2 bases; junction bases not matched to a gene: 3. This CDR3 spans 16 amino acids. CDR1 is SEHNR and CDR2 is FQNEAQ in the germline V gene (reference sequence). The CDR3 DNA reads TGTGCCAGCAGCTTCGGACTAGCGGGGACCACAGATACGCAGTATTTT. Residues: CASSFGLAGTTDTQYF.